The 22 T cell receptor beta chains below were found in one sample sequenced in a study of blood T cell repertoires in COVID-19. Clones were sequenced by immunoSEQ multiplex PCR, and TCRdb holds only the in-frame ones, with some missing. The sample consists of 200,000 to 250,000 clones, more than 75% of them appearing once. The specimen was peripheral blood. The receptors were gathered from a woman under 40 who had recovered from COVID-19.

The chain combines TRBV30 with TRBJ2-1, with D maybe TRBD2 (5 bases). Per the germline V gene, CDR1 is GTSNPN and CDR2 is SVGIG (reference sequence). The CDR3 has 14 amino acids. The germline V and J ends were trimmed by 2 bases and 8 bases, with 16 bases remaining between them. The CDR3 coding sequence is TGTGCCTGGAGTTTCGGACTCCCAGGCGATGAGCAGTTCTTC. Amino acid sequence: CAWSFGLPGDEQFF.

The chain has TRBV19 and TRBJ1-3, with 11 nucleotides matching TRBD1. V trimming: 4 bases; J trimming: 2 bases; junction bases outside the gene matches: 1. Germline assignment: CDR1 LNHDA and CDR2 SQIVND (reference sequence). The CDR3 extends over 15 amino acids. CDR3 sequence (DNA): TGTGCCAGTAGTAAGGGACAGGGGGCTGGAAACACCATATATTTT. This encodes CASSKGQGAGNTIYF.

The rearrangement uses TRBV29-1 and TRBJ1-2, with D tentatively TRBD1 (5 bases). The V end was cut by 3 bases, the J end by 8 bases, with 16 bases between. The CDR3 length is 13 residues. Germline CDR1 reads SQVTM; CDR2 reads ANQGSEA. As DNA, the CDR3 is TGCAGCGTTGATGTTTGGGGGGAAGGAGGCTACACCTTC. Its translation is CSVDVWGEGGYTF.

This clone was counted a single time. The genes are TRBV6-4 and TRBJ1-2; TRBD1 matches at 7 bases. Losses at the gene ends were 9 bases for V and 0 bases for J; bases not matched to a gene: 7. The CDR3 spans 14 residues. Per the germline V gene, CDR1 is MRHNA and CDR2 is SNTAGT. This CDR3 reads CARIRTGPNYGYTF. The CDR3 region has the DNA TGTGCCAGAATTAGGACAGGACCTAACTATGGCTACACCTTC.

This clone appeared once. The chain has TRBV6-2 or TRBV6-3 and TRBJ2-5; TRBD2 agrees at 10 bases. The CDR3 covers 17 residues. CDR1 and CDR2 from the germline V gene are MNHEY and SVGEGT. With 2 bases clipped from V and 5 bases from J, the junction kept 11 bases outside the gene matches. Here the CDR3 reads CASSYRGSSGGGETQYF. Here the CDR3 DNA reads TGTGCCAGCAGTTACAGGGGATCTAGCGGGGGAGGCGAGACCCAGTACTTC.

This chain connects TRBV7-9 to TRBJ2-2; the match to TRBD1 covers 8 bases. Germline V gene sequence: CDR1 SEHNR, CDR2 FQNEAQ (reference sequence). This CDR3 has 16 residues. V lost 4 bases and J lost 0; bases outside the gene matches: 4. In DNA form, the CDR3 reads TGTGCCAGCAGCTCCCAGGGGGCGCCGAACACCGGGGAGCTGTTTTTT. Translation: CASSSQGAPNTGELFF.

This chain joins TRBV27 and TRBJ2-7; D is perhaps TRBD2 (5 bases). Germline values: CDR1 MNHEY, CDR2 SMNVEV (reference sequence). The CDR3 totals 13 residues. V lost 6 bases, J lost 5 bases, and 14 bases lay in between. CDR3 nucleotide sequence: TGTGCCAGCAGCCTGTCCGGGAACCACGAGCAGTACTTC. Translated, it gives CASSLSGNHEQYF.

The rearrangement joins TRBV7-2 to TRBJ1-5, with no clear D. V lost 0 bases and J lost 6, with 9 bases in between. Germline CDR1 and CDR2: SGHTA and FQGNSA. The CDR3 spans 14 residues. The CDR3 nucleotides read TGTGCCAGCAGCTTAGCGTCCGCGTCTCAGCCCCAGCATTTT. Translated, it gives CASSLASASQPQHF.

The chain employs TRBV5-6 and TRBJ2-7, with D tentatively TRBD2 (6 bases). Germline V lookup: CDR1 SGHDT, CDR2 YYEEEE. This CDR3 comprises 16 residues. Trimming removed 7 bases from V and 2 bases from J, with 22 bases in between. CDR3 DNA sequence: TGTGCCAGCTCCATTTCCCCGGGAGCATTAGCCTACGAGCAGTACTTC. It translates to CASSISPGALAYEQYF.

V usage is TRBV6-5 and J usage is TRBJ2-7, with 9 bases identical to TRBD1. Per germline, CDR1 MNHEY and CDR2 SVGAGI. The J segment lost 1 base and the V segment lost 6 bases, leaving 7 bases of the junction unmatched. The length of the CDR3 is 15 residues. The CDR3 DNA follows: TGTGCCAGCAGGTCCCCGGACAGGGGATCCTACGAGCAGTACTTC. This sequence encodes CASRSPDRGSYEQYF.

The V call is TRBV29-1, the J call TRBJ1-1; possibly TRBD1 for D (6 bases). The CDR3 has 14 residues. CDR1 is SQVTM, CDR2 ANQGSEA, per germline. V gave up 5 bases and J gave up 1 base, with 14 bases separating them. This CDR3 reads CSVSRGGPNTEAFF. The CDR3 bases are TGCAGCGTTTCTCGGGGGGGGCCGAACACTGAAGCTTTCTTT.

The V gene is TRBV5-1, the J gene TRBJ2-5; 9 bases map to TRBD2. The ends lost 5 bases at V and 2 bases at J; junction bases unmatched: 4. Germline CDR1 SGHRS, CDR2 YFSETQ. The CDR3 is 14 amino acids. The CDR3 here is CASRSLAGQETQYF. For the CDR3, the DNA is TGCGCCAGCAGGTCTCTAGCGGGGCAAGAGACCCAGTACTTC.

This chain joins TRBV29-1 and TRBJ2-7; 9 positions match TRBD2. CDR1 is SQVTM, CDR2 ANQGSEA, per germline. The CDR3 spans 11 residues. V shed 5 bases and J 6 bases; nucleotides not matched to a gene: 2. CDR3 sequence (DNA): TGCAGCGTTCCAGCGGGGGGCGAGCAGTACTTC. Translated, it gives CSVPAGGEQYF.

The chain links TRBV15 to TRBJ1-4, with TRBD1 as a possible D gene (5 bases). The CDR3 consists of 15 residues. Germline V CDR1 and CDR2: LNHNV, YYDKDF (reference sequence). V was pared by 5 bases and J by 8 bases, with 18 bases between. The CDR3 DNA reads TGTGCCACCAGCGGGCACTGGGGCCGTAGGGAAAAACTGTTTTTT. This translates into CATSGHWGRREKLFF.

This clone was recorded only once. The chain couples TRBV4-1 to TRBJ1-4; 7 bases are shared with TRBD1. The length of the CDR3 is 16 residues. Per the germline V gene, CDR1 is MGHRA and CDR2 is YSYEKL. Losses at the gene ends were 4 bases for V and 4 bases for J; bases not matched to a gene: 9. In nucleotides, the CDR3 is TGCGCCAGCAGCCCAAGGGGGACAGAAATTAATGAAAAACTGTTTTTT. Amino acid sequence: CASSPRGTEINEKLFF.

This chain uses TRBV6-5 with TRBJ2-7; D may be TRBD2 (6 bases). V lost 0 bases and J 2 bases, leaving 11 bases between the germline ends. The CDR3 has 15 residues. The germline V gene encodes CDR1 MNHEY and CDR2 SVGAGI. Here the CDR3 reads CASSYSGGPAYEQYF. The CDR3 nucleotides read TGTGCCAGCAGTTACTCGGGGGGTCCAGCCTACGAGCAGTACTTC.

The V call is TRBV10-2, the J call TRBJ2-2; D is ambiguous. CDR3 length: 12 residues. With 6 bases removed from V and 2 bases from J, the gap between germline ends came to 4 bases. CDR1 and CDR2 from the germline V gene are WSHSY and SAAADI. The CDR3 loop reads CASRLNTGELFF. The CDR3 DNA is TGCGCCAGCAGATTAAACACCGGGGAGCTGTTTTTT.

J is TRBJ1-5 and V is TRBV19, with TRBD1 identical over 7 bases. The junction had 6 bases not matched to a gene; V was cut back by 9 bases and J by 4 bases. Germline values: CDR1 LNHDA, CDR2 SQIVND (reference sequence). The CDR3 sequence is 13 residues long. The CDR3 region is CASATGWNQPQHF. The CDR3 DNA reads as TGTGCCAGCGCGACAGGGTGGAATCAGCCCCAGCATTTT.

The gene calls are TRBV29-1 and TRBJ1-1; tentatively, D is TRBD1 (5 bases). The CDR3 length is 12 residues. Trimming left V 6 bases short and J 6 bases short, with 14 bases between. Germline V gene sequence: CDR1 SQVTM, CDR2 ANQGSEA. The CDR3 bases are TGCAGCGTGACCCCCCAGGGCCCTGAAGCTTTCTTT. Its translation is CSVTPQGPEAFF.

This clone was observed a single time. The gene calls are TRBV6-5 and TRBJ1-2; D perhaps matches TRBD1 (6 bases). V lost 4 bases, J lost 2 bases, and 17 bases lay in between. The CDR3 extends over 16 amino acids. The V gene's germline CDR1 is MNHEY and CDR2 SVGAGI. The CDR3: CASSSPLGGGNYGYTF. DNA for the CDR3: TGTGCCAGCAGTTCACCCTTAGGGGGTGGGAACTATGGCTACACCTTC.

For the CDR3, the DNA is TGTGCCAGCAGCCCCCGAGGGAACACTGAAGCTTTCTTT. Protein: CASSPRGNTEAFF. The V call is TRBV7-3, the J call TRBJ1-1; D not certain. V was clipped by 5 bases and J by 1 base, with 8 bases between them. CDR1 is SGHTA and CDR2 is FQGTGA in the germline V gene. CDR3 length: 13 amino acids.

V usage is TRBV18 and J usage is TRBJ1-6, with TRBD1 matching 8 bases. The germline gives CDR1 KGHSH, CDR2 LQKENI. The CDR3 loop spans 15 amino acids. Losses at the gene ends were 3 bases for V and 8 bases for J; bases not matched to a gene: 6. Here the CDR3 DNA reads TGTGCCAGCTCACCCGCGACAGGGGCTCATTCACCCCTCCACTTT. Translated: CASSPATGAHSPLHF.